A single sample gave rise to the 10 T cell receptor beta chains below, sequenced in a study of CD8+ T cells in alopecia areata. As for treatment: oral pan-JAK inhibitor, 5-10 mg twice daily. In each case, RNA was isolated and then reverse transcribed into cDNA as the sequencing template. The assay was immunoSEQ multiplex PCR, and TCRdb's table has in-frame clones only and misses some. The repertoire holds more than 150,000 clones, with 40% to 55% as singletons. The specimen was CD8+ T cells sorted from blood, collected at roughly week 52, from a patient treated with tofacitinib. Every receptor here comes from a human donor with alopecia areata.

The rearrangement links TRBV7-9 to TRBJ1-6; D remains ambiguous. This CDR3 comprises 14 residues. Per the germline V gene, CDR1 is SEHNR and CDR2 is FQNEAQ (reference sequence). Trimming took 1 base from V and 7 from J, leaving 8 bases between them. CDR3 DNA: TGTGCCAGCAGCTTAGGAGACGAGAATTCACCCCTCCACTTT. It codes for CASSLGDENSPLHF.

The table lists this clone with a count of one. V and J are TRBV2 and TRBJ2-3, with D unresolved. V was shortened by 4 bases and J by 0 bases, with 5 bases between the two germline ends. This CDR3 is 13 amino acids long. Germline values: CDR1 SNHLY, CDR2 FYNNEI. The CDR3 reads CASSVGSTDTQYF. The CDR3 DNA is TGTGCCAGCAGTGTAGGCAGCACAGATACGCAGTATTTT. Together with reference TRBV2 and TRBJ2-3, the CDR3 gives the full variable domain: EPEVTQTPSHQVTQMGQEVILRCVPISNHLYFYWYRQILGQKVEFLVSFYNNEISEKSEIFDDQFSVERPDGSNFTLKIRSTKLEDSAMYFCASSVGSTDTQYFGPGTRLTVL.

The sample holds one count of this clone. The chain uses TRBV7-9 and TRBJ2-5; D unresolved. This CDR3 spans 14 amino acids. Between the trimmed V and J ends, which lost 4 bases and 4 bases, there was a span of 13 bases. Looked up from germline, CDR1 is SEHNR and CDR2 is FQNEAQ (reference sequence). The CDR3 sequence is CASSYFRAAETQYF. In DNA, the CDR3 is TGTGCCAGCAGCTACTTTCGAGCCGCAGAGACCCAGTACTTC.

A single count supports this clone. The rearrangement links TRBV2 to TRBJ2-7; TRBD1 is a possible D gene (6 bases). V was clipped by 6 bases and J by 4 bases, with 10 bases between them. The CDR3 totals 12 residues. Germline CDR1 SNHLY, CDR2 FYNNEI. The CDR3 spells CASSPGEYEQYF. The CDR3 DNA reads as TGTGCCAGCAGCCCAGGGGAGTACGAGCAGTACTTC.

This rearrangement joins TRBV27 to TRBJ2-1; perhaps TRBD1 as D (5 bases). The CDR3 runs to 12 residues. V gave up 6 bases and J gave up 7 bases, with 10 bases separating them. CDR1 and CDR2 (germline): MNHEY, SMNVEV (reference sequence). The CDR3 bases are TGTGCCAGCAGCCCTCGACAGAATGAGCAGTTCTTC. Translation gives CASSPRQNEQFF.

CDR3 DNA: TGTGCCCGAGACAGAAAAGGCTATGGCTACACCTTC. Encoded protein: CARDRKGYGYTF. This rearrangement joins TRBV30 to TRBJ1-2; a weak D match, TRBD1 (5 bases). The CDR3 runs 12 residues. The V gene lost 8 bases and the J gene lost 4 bases, with 14 bases spanning the gap. Germline lookup yields CDR1 GTSNPN and CDR2 SVGIG (reference sequence).

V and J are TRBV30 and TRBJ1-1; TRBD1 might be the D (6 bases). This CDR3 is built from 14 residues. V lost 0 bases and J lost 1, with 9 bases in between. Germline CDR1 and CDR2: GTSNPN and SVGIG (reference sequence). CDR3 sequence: CAWSVGAPNTEAFF. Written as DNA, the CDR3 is TGTGCCTGGAGTGTGGGGGCGCCGAACACTGAAGCTTTCTTT.

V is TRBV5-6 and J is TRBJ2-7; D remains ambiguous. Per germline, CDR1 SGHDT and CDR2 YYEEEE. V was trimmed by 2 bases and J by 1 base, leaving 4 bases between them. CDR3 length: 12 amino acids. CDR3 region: CASSFGSYEQYF. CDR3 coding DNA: TGTGCCAGCAGCTTTGGATCCTACGAGCAGTACTTC.

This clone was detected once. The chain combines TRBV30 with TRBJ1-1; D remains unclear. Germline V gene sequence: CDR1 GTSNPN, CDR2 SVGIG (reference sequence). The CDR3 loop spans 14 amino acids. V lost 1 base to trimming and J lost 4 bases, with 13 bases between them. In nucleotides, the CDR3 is TGTGCCTGGAGTGCTATGGCCCAGTTCACTGAAGCTTTCTTT. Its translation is CAWSAMAQFTEAFF.

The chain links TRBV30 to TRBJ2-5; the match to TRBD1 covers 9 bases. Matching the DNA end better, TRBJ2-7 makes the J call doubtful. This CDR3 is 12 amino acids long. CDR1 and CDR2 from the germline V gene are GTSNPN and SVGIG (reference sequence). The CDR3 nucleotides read TGTGCCTGGGGACAGGGGTACTACGAGCAGTACTTC. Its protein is CAWGQGYYEQYF.